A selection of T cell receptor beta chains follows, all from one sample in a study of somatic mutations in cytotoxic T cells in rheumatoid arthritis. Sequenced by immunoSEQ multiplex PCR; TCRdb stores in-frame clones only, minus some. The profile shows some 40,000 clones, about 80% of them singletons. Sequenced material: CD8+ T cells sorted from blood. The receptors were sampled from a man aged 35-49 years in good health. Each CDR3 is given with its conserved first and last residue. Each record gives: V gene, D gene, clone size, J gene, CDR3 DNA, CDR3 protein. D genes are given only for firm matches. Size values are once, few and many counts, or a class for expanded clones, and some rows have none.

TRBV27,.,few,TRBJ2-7,TGTGCCAGCAGTTTACTGGGAGGCTCCTACGAGCAGTACTTC,CASSLLGGSYEQYF
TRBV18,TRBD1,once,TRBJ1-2,TGTGCCAGCTCACTACCCCCGGGACAGGGGAGTTATGGCTACACCTTC,CASSLPPGQGSYGYTF
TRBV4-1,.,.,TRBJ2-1,TGCGCCAGCAGCCAAGTGAACGCCGAGCAGTTCTTC,CASSQVNAEQFF
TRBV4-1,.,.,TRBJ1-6,TGCGCCAGCAGCCAAGCCCCTCCGGGACACATCAATTCACCCCTCCACTTT,CASSQAPPGHINSPLHF
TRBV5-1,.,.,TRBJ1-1,TGCGCCAGCAGCTTGGCGGGGGGGAACACTGAAGCTTTCTTT,CASSLAGGNTEAFF
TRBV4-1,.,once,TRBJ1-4,TGCGCCAGCAGCCAAGAGAGACAGGCAACTAATGAAAAACTGTTTTTT,CASSQERQATNEKLFF
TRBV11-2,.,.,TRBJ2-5,TGTGCCAGCAGCTTCAGGGACTGGCAAGAGACCCAGTACTTC,CASSFRDWQETQYF
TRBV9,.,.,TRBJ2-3,TGTGCCAGCAGCGTATCAGGGCTCTACACAGATACGCAGTATTTT,CASSVSGLYTDTQYF
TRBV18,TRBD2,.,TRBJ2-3,TGTGCCAGCTCACGAGCCGTGGGACTAGCGAGCACAGATACGCAGTATTTT,CASSRAVGLASTDTQYF
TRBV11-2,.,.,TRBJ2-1,TGTGCCAGCAGCCGGGACCCTACCTACAATGAGCAGTTCTTC,CASSRDPTYNEQFF
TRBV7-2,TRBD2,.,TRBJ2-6,TGTGCCAGCAGCCTAGCGGGACTAGCGGGAGTGAGCTCTGGGGCCAACGTCCTGACTTTC,CASSLAGLAGVSSGANVLTF
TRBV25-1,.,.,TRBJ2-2,TGTCCACTCGGGGGACAGTTTCCCGGGGAGCTGTTTTTT,CPLGGQFPGELFF
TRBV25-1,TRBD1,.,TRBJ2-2,TGTGCCAGCCTAAAACAGGGGGCAGGGGAGCTGTTTTTT,CASLKQGAGELFF
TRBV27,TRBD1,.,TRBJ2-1,TGTGCCAGCAGCCGGGACAGGGGAAACAATGAGCAGTTCTTC,CASSRDRGNNEQFF
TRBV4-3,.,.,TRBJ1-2,TGCGCCAGCAGCCAAGCTGCAGGCAACTATGGCTACACCTTC,CASSQAAGNYGYTF
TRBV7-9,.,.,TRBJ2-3,TGTGCCAGCAGCGGTCGGTGGGGTAGCACAGATACGCAGTATTTT,CASSGRWGSTDTQYF
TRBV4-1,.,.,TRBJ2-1,TGCGCCAGCAGCTCAGAAGACGGGAGTGAGGACAATGAGCAGTTCTTC,CASSSEDGSEDNEQFF
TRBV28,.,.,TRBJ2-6,TGTGCCAGCTCTAGGGCTAACGGGGCCAACGTCCTGACTTTC,CASSRANGANVLTF
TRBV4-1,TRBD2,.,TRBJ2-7,TGCGCCAGCAGCCATGTAGGGAGGGACGAGCAGTACTTC,CASSHVGRDEQYF
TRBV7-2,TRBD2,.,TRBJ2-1,TGTGCCAGCAGCTTAGAGGCGGGAGATATCTACAATGAGCAGTTCTTC,CASSLEAGDIYNEQFF
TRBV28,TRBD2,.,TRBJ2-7,TGTGCCAGCAGTCCGGGACTACTGGAGCAGTACTTC,CASSPGLLEQYF
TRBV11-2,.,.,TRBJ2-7,TGTGCCAGCAGCTTAGGCAGGGGCAAGTACTTC,CASSLGRGKYF
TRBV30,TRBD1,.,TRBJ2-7,TGTGCCTGGAGTTCCGGGACAGGGTCACTCGAGCAGTACTTC,CAWSSGTGSLEQYF
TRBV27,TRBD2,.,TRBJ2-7,TGTGCCAGCAGTCTTGGACTAGCGAATGCCTACGAGCAGTACTTC,CASSLGLANAYEQYF
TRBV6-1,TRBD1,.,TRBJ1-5,TGTGCCACCATAAAAGGGGGGGACAGCGATCAGCCCCAGCATTTT,CATIKGGDSDQPQHF
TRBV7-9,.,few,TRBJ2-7,TGTGCCAGCAGCCAACTACAGGGTAGCTCCTACGAGCAGTACTTC,CASSQLQGSSYEQYF
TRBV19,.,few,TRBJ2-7,TGTGCCAGTAGTATAGACCCCTACGAGCAGTACTTC,CASSIDPYEQYF
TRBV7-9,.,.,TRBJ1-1,TGTGCCAGCAGCTTAGCGGACCTAGGCACTGAAGCTTTCTTT,CASSLADLGTEAFF
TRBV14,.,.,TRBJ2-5,TGTGCCAGCAGCCAATATGCGGGGGACATAGAGACCCAGTACTTC,CASSQYAGDIETQYF
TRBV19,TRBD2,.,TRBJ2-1,TGTGCCAGTAGATCGACTAGCGTTACCTACAATGAGCAGTTCTTC,CASRSTSVTYNEQFF
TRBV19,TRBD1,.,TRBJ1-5,TGTGCCAGTATCCAGACAGGGAAGGCTCTCTCAAGCAATCAGCCCCAGCATTTT,CASIQTGKALSSNQPQHF
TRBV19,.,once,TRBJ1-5,TGTGCCAGTAGTATAGTGAGTGGCAGGGGCTTCGGTCCCCAGCATTTT,CASSIVSGRGFGPQHF
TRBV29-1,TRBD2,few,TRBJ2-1,TGCAGCTCGGGGCTAGCGGAAGAGAATGAGCAGTTCTTC,CSSGLAEENEQFF
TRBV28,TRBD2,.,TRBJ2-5,TGTGCCAGCGGCGGACTAGCGAGAGAGACCCAGTACTTC,CASGGLARETQYF
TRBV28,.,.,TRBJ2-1,TGTGCCACCCGACACTCTCTCCCCGGGACTGCCCTTAATGAGCAGTTCTTC,CATRHSLPGTALNEQFF
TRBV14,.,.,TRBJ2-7,TGTGCCAGCAGCCGAACGGGGGTTCTGAGCGAGCAGTACTTC,CASSRTGVLSEQYF
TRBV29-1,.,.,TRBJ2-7,TGCAGCGTTGAGAGGGGGGAGGGCGGCTCCCAGTACTTC,CSVERGEGGSQYF
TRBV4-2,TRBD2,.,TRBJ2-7,TGTGCCAGCAGCCAGTACTCCGGGACTAGCGGGGCCTACGAGCAGTACTTC,CASSQYSGTSGAYEQYF
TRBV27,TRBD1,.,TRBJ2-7,TGTGCCAGCAGTTTATCGGGGACAGGGGCAGGCAACGAGCAGTACTTC,CASSLSGTGAGNEQYF
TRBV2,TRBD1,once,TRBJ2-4,TGTGCCAGCAGTGAGTTGGGACAGACATCTAGCCACTTC,CASSELGQTSSHF
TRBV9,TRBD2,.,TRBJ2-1,TGTGCCAGCAGCGTATTGGGACTAGTCTACAATGAGCAGTTCTTC,CASSVLGLVYNEQFF
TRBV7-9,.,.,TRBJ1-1,TGTGCCAGCAGCTTTAGGGCAGACCCTCTTTTTGAAGCTTTCTTT,CASSFRADPLFEAFF
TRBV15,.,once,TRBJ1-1,TGTGCCACCACAGTGGGAGGGACGAACACTGAAGCTTTCTTT,CATTVGGTNTEAFF
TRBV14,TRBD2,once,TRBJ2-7,TGTGCCAGCAGCCAGATAGCGGGAGGGCCTTTCTACGAGCAGTACTTC,CASSQIAGGPFYEQYF
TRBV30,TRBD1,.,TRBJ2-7,TGTGCCTGGAGTGCAGGGACAGAACAGTACTTC,CAWSAGTEQYF
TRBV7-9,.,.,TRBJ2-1,TGTGCCAGCAGCTTAAGCAATGAGCAGTTCTTC,CASSLSNEQFF
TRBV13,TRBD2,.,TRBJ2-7,TGTGCCAGCAGCGCCGGGACTAGCGGGAACTACGAGCAGTACTTC,CASSAGTSGNYEQYF
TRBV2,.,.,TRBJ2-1,TGTGCCAGCAGTGAAAGGGATGAGCAGTTCTTC,CASSERDEQFF
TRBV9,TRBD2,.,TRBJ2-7,TGTGCCAGCAGCGTAGGGCTTAGCGGGAGTTACGAGCAGTACTTC,CASSVGLSGSYEQYF
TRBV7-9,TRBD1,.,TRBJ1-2,TGTGCCAGCAGCCTAGGGGAGACAGGGGGATGGTATGGCTACACCTTC,CASSLGETGGWYGYTF
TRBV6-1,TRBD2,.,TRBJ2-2,TGTGCCAGCAGTGAATACGGGGGAGGGTCCACCGGGGAGCTGTTTTTT,CASSEYGGGSTGELFF
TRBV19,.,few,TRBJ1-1,TGTGCCAGTGGCCCAAAAATCGGGGGCACTGAAGCTTTCTTT,CASGPKIGGTEAFF